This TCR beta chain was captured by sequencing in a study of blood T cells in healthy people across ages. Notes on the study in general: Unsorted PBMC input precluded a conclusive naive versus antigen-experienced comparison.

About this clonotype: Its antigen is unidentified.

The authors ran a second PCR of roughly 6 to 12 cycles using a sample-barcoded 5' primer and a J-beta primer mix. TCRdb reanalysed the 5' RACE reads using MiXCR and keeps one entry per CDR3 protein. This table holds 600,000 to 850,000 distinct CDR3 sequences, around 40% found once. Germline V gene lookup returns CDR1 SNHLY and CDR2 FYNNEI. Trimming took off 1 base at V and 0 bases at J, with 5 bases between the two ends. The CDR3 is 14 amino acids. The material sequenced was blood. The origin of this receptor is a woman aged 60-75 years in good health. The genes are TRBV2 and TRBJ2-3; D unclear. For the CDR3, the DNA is TGTGCCAGCAGTGAAGTTTCTAGCACAGATACGCAGTATTTT. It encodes CASSEVSSTDTQYF.